This passage covers 29 T cell receptor beta chains from one sample sequenced in a study of cytomegalovirus exposure and HLA in healthy donors. With 60 Vbeta and 13 Jbeta primers, the PCR was carried out. Method: immunoSEQ multiplex PCR; TCRdb's copy keeps in-frame clones and lacks some. This repertoire shows roughly 190,000 clones, over 60% found once; its top ten account for 0.85% to 1.4%. Sequenced material: PBMCs. The receptors were sampled from a woman aged 40 to 50 in good health and CMV-seronegative.

This chain connects TRBV15 to TRBJ1-5; perhaps TRBD1 as D (6 bases). Germline V gives CDR1 LNHNV, CDR2 YYDKDF (reference sequence). The V end was cut by 0 bases, the J end by 5 bases, with 11 bases between. The CDR3 has 15 amino acids. CDR3 DNA sequence: TGTGCCACCAGCAGAGAGAAGGGGGGGTATCAGCCCCAGCATTTT. This encodes CATSREKGGYQPQHF.

This sequence joins TRBV5-1 and TRBJ1-4; a possible D gene is TRBD1 (6 bases). The germline V gene has CDR1 SGHRS and CDR2 YFSETQ. This CDR3 region has 15 residues. Trimming took off 4 bases at V and 0 bases at J, with 10 bases between the two ends. The CDR3 DNA follows: TGCGCCAGCAGCCCATCAGGGGCAACTAATGAAAAACTGTTTTTT. Translation gives CASSPSGATNEKLFF.

The chain carries TRBV5-5 and TRBJ1-3, with a tentative D call TRBD1 (5 bases). CDR1 is SGHKS, CDR2 YYEKEE, per germline (reference sequence). CDR3 length: 15 amino acids. Trimming took off 3 bases at V and 0 bases at J, with 10 bases between the two ends. The CDR3 nucleotides are TGTGCCAGCAGCTGGGGGGTTAGCTCTGGAAACACCATATATTTT. Translation gives CASSWGVSSGNTIYF.

V gene TRBV6-5 combines with J gene TRBJ2-3, with a tentative D call TRBD1 (5 bases). Germline lookup yields CDR1 MNHEY and CDR2 SVGAGI. The CDR3 covers 15 residues. Deletions cut 5 bases from V and 1 base from J, with 13 bases between. CDR3 region: CASSQRAGRTDTQYF. CDR3 in DNA: TGTGCCAGCAGTCAAAGGGCAGGGCGCACAGATACGCAGTATTTT.

The V gene is TRBV11-3, the J gene TRBJ2-7; 12 bases map to TRBD2. The CDR3 covers 19 residues. Germline V gene lookup returns CDR1 SGHNT and CDR2 YENEEA. After removal of 6 bases from V and 0 bases from J, the junction contained 15 bases not matched to a gene. The CDR3 sequence is CASRSRLAGASGGSYEQYF. In DNA form, the CDR3 reads TGTGCCAGCAGATCGAGACTAGCGGGAGCCTCAGGGGGCTCCTACGAGCAGTACTTC.

The J gene is TRBJ2-1, the V gene TRBV11-2; D unclear. The CDR3 loop spans 12 amino acids. The V and J ends lost 2 bases and 9 bases respectively, with 8 bases between them. Germline CDR1 reads SGHAT; CDR2 reads FQNNGV. This chain's CDR3 is CASSLSFGEQFF. In DNA form, the CDR3 reads TGTGCCAGCAGCTTATCATTCGGTGAGCAGTTCTTC.

The chain employs TRBV5-4 and TRBJ2-3; D possibly corresponds to TRBD2 (6 bases). CDR1 is SGHNT, CDR2 YYREEE, per germline (reference sequence). Between the trimmed V and J ends, which lost 4 bases and 0 bases, there was a span of 18 bases. This CDR3 has 17 residues. The DNA for the CDR3 is TGTGCCAGCAGCCGGGAGAGTCACGTCGCTAGCACAGATACGCAGTATTTT. It specifies CASSRESHVASTDTQYF.

The chain carries TRBV4-3 and TRBJ2-7, with 10 bases fitting TRBD2. This CDR3 has 15 amino acids. Germline V gene lookup returns CDR1 LGHNA and CDR2 YSLEER. V lost 1 base, J lost 3 bases, and 3 bases stayed unmatched. CDR3 in amino acids: CASSQVWTSGYEQYF. The CDR3 DNA reads TGCGCCAGCAGCCAAGTCTGGACTAGCGGCTACGAGCAGTACTTC.

The J gene is TRBJ1-1, the V gene TRBV5-6; D is unresolved. V lost 3 bases and J 2 bases, leaving 8 bases between the germline ends. There are 13 residues in the CDR3. Germline assignment: CDR1 SGHDT and CDR2 YYEEEE. The CDR3 reads CASSSAVNTEAFF. The CDR3 nucleotides are TGTGCCAGCAGCTCCGCAGTTAACACTGAAGCTTTCTTT.

This chain uses TRBV7-9 with TRBJ1-2; D is unresolved. The germline gives CDR1 SEHNR, CDR2 FQNEAQ (reference sequence). V lost 5 bases to trimming and J lost 2 bases, with 18 bases between them. This CDR3 is 16 amino acids long. The CDR3 loop reads CASSTSTPALNYGYTF. CDR3 nucleotide sequence: TGTGCCAGCAGCACCTCGACTCCGGCCCTCAACTATGGCTACACCTTC.

The V call is TRBV11-2, the J call TRBJ2-1; TRBD1 matches 10 bases. The CDR3 contains 17 residues. Losses at the gene ends were 4 bases for V and 4 bases for J; bases not matched to a gene: 10. Germline-derived CDR1 and CDR2 are SGHAT and FQNNGV. CDR3 sequence (DNA): TGTGCCAGCAGCTCGACAAACGGACAGGGGGAATACAATGAGCAGTTCTTC. Protein: CASSSTNGQGEYNEQFF.

This chain uses TRBV5-1 with TRBJ2-7, with 8 positions matching TRBD1. The ends lost 1 base at V and 5 bases at J; junction bases unmatched: 5. The germline V gene has CDR1 SGHRS and CDR2 YFSETQ. CDR3 size: 14 residues. The CDR3 DNA sequence: TGCGCCAGCAGCTTGCCGGGACAGGTTAACGAGCAGTACTTC. It specifies CASSLPGQVNEQYF.

The rearrangement uses TRBV6-6 and TRBJ1-1; D not resolved. V was cut by 0 bases and J by 8 bases, with 13 bases left in between. Germline V gene sequence: CDR1 MNHNY, CDR2 SVGAGI (reference sequence). This CDR3 has 14 residues. The CDR3 coding sequence is TGTGCCAGCAGTTACTCCAGATACCAGGCGGAAGCTTTCTTT. Translated, it gives CASSYSRYQAEAFF.

The gene calls are TRBV7-3 and TRBJ2-5; maybe TRBD1 (6 bases). The germline gives CDR1 SGHTA, CDR2 FQGTGA. The CDR3 is 16 amino acids. V shed 3 bases and J shed 3 bases, with 17 bases lying between them. CDR3 DNA sequence: TGTGCCAGCAGCTTGGGTTTAGGGACAAGAAAAGAGACCCAGTACTTC. Translation gives CASSLGLGTRKETQYF.

V gene TRBV2 combines with J gene TRBJ1-5; the D is unclear. CDR1 and CDR2 (germline): SNHLY, FYNNEI. The CDR3 sequence is 14 residues long. V was pared by 4 bases and J by 2 bases, with 9 bases between. As DNA, the CDR3 is TGTGCCAGCAGTGTAAAAACAGGCAATCAGCCCCAGCATTTT. This translates into CASSVKTGNQPQHF.

This clone showed up just once. The chain combines TRBV7-9 with TRBJ2-1; 7 bases align to TRBD2. The germline gives CDR1 SEHNR, CDR2 FQNEAQ (reference sequence). CDR3 length: 17 amino acids. V shed 1 base and J 3 bases; nucleotides not matched to a gene: 9. CDR3 sequence reads: CASSLVVEPSGYNEQFF. CDR3 in DNA: TGTGCCAGCAGCTTAGTAGTAGAGCCTAGCGGCTACAATGAGCAGTTCTTC.

The rearrangement links TRBV18 to TRBJ2-6; 8 nucleotides line up with TRBD2. CDR1 is KGHSH, CDR2 LQKENI, per germline. The CDR3 consists of 18 residues. With V trimmed by 0 bases and J by 4 bases, 8 bases remained unmatched. CDR3 loop: CASSPPGSGSPGANVLTF. The CDR3 DNA is TGTGCCAGCTCACCACCGGGAAGCGGGAGCCCCGGGGCCAACGTCCTGACTTTC.

This chain links TRBV25-1 with TRBJ1-6; D not certain. V lost 5 bases and J 2 bases, leaving 10 bases between the germline ends. This CDR3 is 15 amino acids long. Germline V lookup: CDR1 MGHDK, CDR2 SYGVNS. CDR3 coding DNA: TGTGCCAGCAGTAATACCGGGACCTATAATTCACCCCTCCACTTT. Its translation is CASSNTGTYNSPLHF.

This chain links TRBV5-1 with TRBJ2-1; D might be TRBD1 (6 bases). From germline, CDR1 is SGHRS and CDR2 YFSETQ. V was cut by 4 bases and J by 4 bases, with 21 bases left in between. The CDR3 length is 17 residues. In DNA form, the CDR3 reads TGCGCCAGCAGCCCAACAACGAGGGGGAGTGGATACAATGAGCAGTTCTTC. Its translation: CASSPTTRGSGYNEQFF.

The V and J genes are TRBV30 and TRBJ2-7; possibly TRBD1 for D (5 bases). The CDR3 is 11 residues long. V lost 2 bases and J lost 5, with 7 bases in between. Germline CDR1 reads GTSNPN; CDR2 reads SVGIG (reference sequence). The CDR3 reads CAWSKGDEQYF. CDR3 in DNA: TGTGCCTGGAGTAAAGGGGACGAGCAGTACTTC.

The genes are TRBV13 and TRBJ2-7; 10 nucleotides agree with TRBD2. Germline assignment: CDR1 PRHDT and CDR2 FYEKMQ (reference sequence). V gave up 6 bases and J gave up 6 bases; unmatched junction bases: 8. The CDR3 has 14 amino acids. CDR3 amino acids: CASSPSGSLGEQYV. CDR3 bases: TGTGCCAGCAGTCCTAGCGGGAGCTTGGGCGAGCAGTACGTC.

This sequence joins TRBV7-2 and TRBJ2-2; maybe TRBD2 (6 bases). CDR1 is SGHTA, CDR2 FQGNSA, per germline. The CDR3 runs 16 residues. Trimming shortened V by 0 bases and J by 4 bases, and 12 bases separated the two germline ends. Here the CDR3 DNA reads TGTGCCAGCAGCTTAGCTGGAGGGTTTAGCACCGGGGAGCTGTTTTTT. Translation: CASSLAGGFSTGELFF.

This chain joins TRBV18 and TRBJ1-2; D uncertain. CDR3 length equals 14 residues. CDR1 and CDR2 from the germline V gene are KGHSH and LQKENI. V lost 3 bases, J lost 6 bases, and 14 bases lay in between. CDR3 bases: TGTGCCAGCTCACCGCGGGCAGTGAGAGATGGCTACACCTTC. This sequence encodes CASSPRAVRDGYTF.

The CDR3 DNA reads as TGTGCCACCCGGGGGTGGGGGACCACTGAAGCTTTCTTT. This sequence encodes CATRGWGTTEAFF. This chain connects TRBV27 to TRBJ1-1, with D possibly matching TRBD1 (5 bases). The germline CDR1 and CDR2 sequences are MNHEY and SMNVEV (reference sequence). The V end lost 10 bases, the J end lost 4 bases, and 16 bases lay between the germline ends. The CDR3 is made up of 13 amino acids.

A word on this clone: The germline gene is not matched at one end of the junction; a read error may be the cause. The chain joins TRBV5-6 to TRBJ2-1, with 9 nucleotides matching TRBD1. Per the germline V gene, CDR1 is SGHDT and CDR2 is YYEEEE. The CDR3 sequence is 12 residues long. The CDR3 DNA reads as TGTGCCAGCAGCCTCTGGACAGGGGATCTAGTCTTC. Its protein product is CASSLWTGDLVF. Based on the CDR3 plus reference TRBV5-6 and TRBJ2-1, the full variable domain is DAGVTQSPTHLIKTRGQQVTLRCSPKSGHDTVSWYQQALGQGPQFIFQYYEEEERQRGNFPDRFSGHQFPNYSSELNVNALLLGDSALYLCASSLWTGDLVFGPGTRLTVL.

The genes are TRBV7-9 and TRBJ1-2; TRBD1 might be the D (5 bases). The CDR3 consists of 14 residues. Trimming removed 0 bases from V and 10 bases from J, with 15 bases in between. The germline V gene has CDR1 SEHNR and CDR2 FQNEAQ (reference sequence). This CDR3 is CASSLAVGTWDYTF. For the CDR3, the DNA is TGTGCCAGCAGCTTAGCGGTGGGGACTTGGGACTACACCTTC.

CDR3 protein: CASSQGWGQGYTSGMDNEQFF. The CDR3 DNA sequence: TGCGCCAGCAGCCAAGGATGGGGACAGGGATATACTAGCGGGATGGACAATGAGCAGTTCTTC. The chain has TRBV4-1 and TRBJ2-1; TRBD2 is a possible D gene (10 bases). V dropped 1 base and J dropped 5 bases, with 30 bases sitting between them. This CDR3 contains 21 residues. Germline-derived CDR1 and CDR2 are MGHRA and YSYEKL.

This chain links TRBV6-5 with TRBJ1-5, with a weak D call TRBD1 (6 bases). CDR1 is MNHEY, CDR2 SVGAGI, per germline. The CDR3 has 14 amino acids. V lost 6 bases and J 2 bases, leaving 11 bases between the germline ends. The CDR3: CASSRGGGNQPQHF. In DNA form, the CDR3 reads TGTGCCAGCAGCAGGGGTGGTGGCAATCAGCCCCAGCATTTT.

Of note for this clone: The junction departs from the called germline gene at one end, perhaps through a read error. The chain is built from TRBV7-9 and TRBJ2-1; D might be TRBD2 (5 bases). The V gene's germline CDR1 is SEHNR and CDR2 FQNEAQ (reference sequence). The CDR3 totals 11 residues. CDR3 in DNA: TGTTCCAGCTCGCGGGACAATGAGCAGTTCTTC. It yields the protein CSSSRDNEQFF.